The present T cell receptor (beta chain) was sequenced within a study of blood T cell repertoires in COVID-19. Study-wide context: Samples came from the United States, Italy and Spain, spanning acute and convalescent COVID-19. T cells, B-cell-depleted T cells, or PBMCs supplied cDNA or gDNA.

There are 13 residues in the CDR3. Germline lookup yields CDR1 KGHSH and CDR2 LQKENI. V trimming: 2 bases; J trimming: 9 bases; junction bases outside the gene matches: 7. Original data processing: Amplification from reference gene primers served as the basis for estimated nucleated cell counts. Method: immunoSEQ multiplex PCR; TCRdb's copy keeps in-frame clones and lacks some. From that table come the V and J calls and clone size; the DNA was used to work out D and trimming. The sample carries some 100,000 clones, roughly 92% recorded once. The sequencing input was peripheral blood. This TCR derives from a man aged 45-65 years with active COVID-19. The genes are TRBV18 and TRBJ2-7; 7 nucleotides line up with TRBD1. The CDR3 spells CASSPSTGIGQYF. The CDR3 DNA reads as TGTGCCAGCTCACCATCGACAGGGATAGGGCAGTACTTC.